One and the same sample provided the 16 T cell receptor beta chains below, sequenced in a study of spatial heterogeneity in lung cancer. Time point meaning: sample taken at primary tumor resection. MiXCR was run by TCRdb on the 5' RACE reads, yielding one entry per CDR3 protein. The profile shows several thousand distinct CDR3 sequences, around 7% of them singletons. General study findings and limits: Tumor mutation count correlated with how many alpha and beta TCRs expanded intratumorally.

Antigens of these TCRs are unknown. The sample here was lung tumor tissue, taken at surgery. These receptor sequences come from a male donor with early-stage non-small cell lung cancer.

By share of the sample, this clonotype is medium-sized. The chain combines TRBV3-1 with TRBJ1-5; tentative D call: TRBD1 (6 bases). The CDR3 runs 14 residues. V dropped 1 base and J dropped 7 bases, with 11 bases sitting between them. CDR1 is LGHDT, CDR2 YNNKEL, per germline (reference sequence). The CDR3 loop is CASSQAGVMQPQHF. The CDR3 region has the DNA TGTGCCAGCAGCCAAGCAGGGGTCATGCAGCCCCAGCATTTT.

This clonotype is categorized as medium-sized. The rearrangement uses TRBV7-2 and TRBJ2-1; TRBD2 agrees at 7 bases. The V gene's germline CDR1 is SGHTA and CDR2 FQGNSA. The CDR3 extends over 14 amino acids. V was pared by 3 bases and J by 3 bases, with 2 bases of the junction left unmatched. The CDR3 bases are TGTGCCAGCAGCTTCGGACTAGACTACAATGAGCAGTTCTTC. As protein: CASSFGLDYNEQFF.

Judged by abundance, this clonotype is medium-sized. The chain uses TRBV19 and TRBJ2-2; the D gene is possibly TRBD2 (6 bases). V was pared by 8 bases and J by 2 bases, with 12 bases between. This CDR3 contains 14 residues. Germline V CDR1 and CDR2: LNHDA, SQIVND (reference sequence). The CDR3 is CASRPGENTGELFF. The CDR3 bases are TGTGCCAGTCGCCCGGGAGAAAACACCGGGGAGCTGTTTTTT. Looking up the rest from reference TRBV19 and TRBJ2-2 gives the full variable domain: DGGITQSPKYLFRKEGQNVTLSCEQNLNHDAMYWYRQDPGQGLRLIYYSQIVNDFQKGDIAEGYSVSREKKESFPLTVTSAQKNPTAFYLCASRPGENTGELFFGEGSRLTVL.

The chain couples TRBV4-1 to TRBJ2-2, with D possibly being TRBD1 or TRBD2 (5 bases each). The CDR3 totals 15 residues. Germline V lookup: CDR1 MGHRA, CDR2 YSYEKL. Trimming removed 0 bases from V and 6 bases from J, with 11 bases in between. CDR3 sequence reads: CASSQDSREPGELFF. CDR3 bases: TGCGCCAGCAGCCAAGATAGCAGGGAGCCCGGGGAGCTGTTTTTT.

By share of the sample, this clonotype is medium-sized. V and J are TRBV6-1 and TRBJ2-1; possibly TRBD2 for D (6 bases). The CDR3 length is 16 residues. V was cut by 7 bases and J by 4 bases, with 20 bases left in between. Per germline, CDR1 MNHNS and CDR2 SASEGT. The CDR3 here is CASIDYGAGWYNEQFF. The CDR3 region has the DNA TGTGCCAGCATCGACTACGGGGCGGGGTGGTACAATGAGCAGTTCTTC.

This clonotype was seen ten or more times. The J gene is TRBJ2-5, the V gene TRBV2, with 7 bases lining up with TRBD1. J was trimmed by 4 bases and V by 7 bases; bases with no gene match: 6. The CDR3 totals 13 residues. Germline CDR1 reads SNHLY; CDR2 reads FYNNEI. The DNA of the CDR3 is TGTGCCAGCATTTCGACAGGGCGAGAGACCCAGTACTTC. Amino acid sequence: CASISTGRETQYF.

This chain joins TRBV20-1 and TRBJ1-6; D remains unclear. Between the trimmed V and J ends, which lost 0 bases and 0 bases, there was a span of 6 bases. CDR1 and CDR2 from the germline V gene are DFQATT and SNEGSKA (reference sequence). The CDR3 runs 15 residues. CDR3 coding DNA: TGCAGTGCTAGAGAGAGTAGCTCCTATAATTCACCCCTCCACTTT. Translated, it gives CSARESSSYNSPLHF.

By frequency in the sample, this clonotype is medium-sized. The chain has TRBV13 and TRBJ2-1; perhaps D is TRBD1 or TRBD2 (5 bases each). The CDR3 consists of 16 residues. Trimming pared 5 bases from V and 0 bases from J, leaving 14 bases between. Germline-derived CDR1 and CDR2 are PRHDT and FYEKMQ (reference sequence). CDR3 sequence: CASSVLGTISYNEQFF. The DNA of the CDR3 is TGTGCCAGCAGCGTACTGGGGACCATCTCCTACAATGAGCAGTTCTTC. Complete variable domain (other parts from reference TRBV13 and TRBJ2-1): AAGVIQSPRHLIKEKRETATLKCYPIPRHDTVYWYQQGPGQDPQFLISFYEKMQSDKGSIPDRFSAQQFSDYHSELNMSSLELGDSALYFCASSVLGTISYNEQFFGPGTRLTVL.

Judged by abundance, this clonotype is medium-sized (0.01 to 0.1%). This rearrangement joins TRBV3-1 to TRBJ2-7, with 10 bases lining up with TRBD1. The CDR3 runs 15 residues. Germline V gene data show CDR1 as LGHDT and CDR2 as YNNKEL (reference sequence). J gave up 4 bases and V 4 bases, and 7 bases lay outside the gene matches. In DNA form, the CDR3 reads TGTGCCAGCAGCCGGGGACAGGGGCAACCATACGAGCAGTACTTC. Protein sequence: CASSRGQGQPYEQYF.

This clonotype was picked up many times. The CDR3 region has the DNA TGTGCCAGCAGCTTTGAACAGGGGAGTTCACCCCTCCACTTT. Protein sequence: CASSFEQGSSPLHF. V and J are TRBV13 and TRBJ1-6, with 7 bases matching TRBD1. J lost 9 bases, V lost 3 bases, and 5 bases had no gene match. Per the germline V gene, CDR1 is PRHDT and CDR2 is FYEKMQ (reference sequence). The CDR3 has 14 amino acids.

V and J are TRBV9 and TRBJ1-3; D perhaps matches TRBD1 (6 bases). The CDR3 has 14 residues. The germline V and J ends were trimmed by 4 bases and 4 bases, with 12 bases remaining between them. CDR1 is SGDLS and CDR2 is YYNGEE in the germline V gene. The CDR3, as DNA: TGTGCCAGCAGCCCACGGGACACAGGAAACACCATATATTTT. Translation gives CASSPRDTGNTIYF.

In its sample, this clonotype ranks as medium-sized. The chain links TRBV7-9 to TRBJ2-2; no reliable D call. V was cut by 6 bases and J by 5 bases, with 4 bases left in between. The CDR3 totals 11 residues. CDR1 and CDR2 (germline): SEHNR, FQNEAQ (reference sequence). The CDR3 region is CASRGTGELFF. CDR3 sequence (DNA): TGTGCCAGCAGGGGGACCGGGGAGCTGTTTTTT.

This clonotype has a count of ten or more. At one end the junction does not follow the germline gene, possibly because of a read error. The chain recombines TRBV14 with TRBJ2-1, with a tentative D call TRBD1 (5 bases). CDR1 and CDR2 from the germline V gene are SGHDN and FVKESK. This CDR3 spans 14 amino acids. The CDR3 loop is CASSQVQGYTEQFF. CDR3 nucleotide sequence: TGTGCCAGCAGCCAAGTTCAGGGTTACACTGAGCAGTTCTTC.

This clonotype ranks as medium-sized. The chain employs TRBV7-8 and TRBJ2-1; 7 nucleotides agree with TRBD2. Germline CDR1 SGHVS, CDR2 FQNEAQ. The CDR3 loop spans 16 amino acids. Trimming removed 5 bases from V and 5 bases from J; junction bases left unmatched: 12. The CDR3 DNA sequence: TGTGCCAGCAGCCCTTTGGGGGGGGGATCCCACAATGAGCAGTTCTTC. This encodes CASSPLGGGSHNEQFF.

This clonotype was seen only a few times. The V and J genes are TRBV27 and TRBJ2-7; TRBD2 matches 12 bases. The germline gives CDR1 MNHEY, CDR2 SMNVEV (reference sequence). The CDR3 spans 14 residues. V shed 6 bases, J shed 3 bases, and the junction held 3 bases outside the gene matches. CDR3 protein: CASRTSGGIYEQYF. As DNA, the CDR3 is TGTGCCAGCAGGACTAGCGGGGGAATCTACGAGCAGTACTTC.

This clonotype has at least ten counts. V and J are TRBV6-1 and TRBJ2-7; a weak D match, TRBD1 (6 bases). Germline-derived CDR1 and CDR2 are MNHNS and SASEGT. The CDR3 is made up of 13 amino acids. The V end was cut by 10 bases, the J end by 7 bases, with 20 bases between. CDR3 coding DNA: TGTGCCACCCTAAGTGGGGGTAGGGGGGAGCAGTACTTC. Amino acid sequence: CATLSGGRGEQYF.